This T cell receptor beta chain derives from a study of OX40 agonist ivuxolimab in advanced cancers. Overall study results and limits: It was not determined which antigens were specifically recognized by the peripheral T cells that had undergone clonal expansion.

In germline, CDR1 is SGHTA, CDR2 FQGNSA. The CDR3 length is 16 residues. Germline trimming cut 1 base from V and 2 bases from J; bases unmatched to any gene: 5. With respect to this clone: Its antigen remains unknown.

Peripheral blood came from all dose cohorts at three timepoints. Sequenced by immunoSEQ multiplex PCR; TCRdb stores in-frame clones only, minus some. The sample has some 62,000 clones, 75% to 85% seen once. This sequence joins TRBV7-2 and TRBJ2-5, with TRBD1 identical over 9 bases. This sample comprised CD4+ or CD8+ T cells sorted from blood, obtained in a trial of the OX40 agonist ivuxolimab. The receptor was isolated from an adult with an advanced solid tumor such as melanoma, head and neck, liver or kidney cancer. The CDR3 sequence: CASSLGSGQGQETQYF. CDR3 nucleotide sequence: TGTGCCAGCAGCTTAGGGTCGGGACAGGGTCAAGAGACCCAGTACTTC. The variable domain in full, with the rest retrieved from reference TRBV7-2 and TRBJ2-5, is GAGVSQSPSNKVTEKGKDVELRCDPISGHTALYWYRQSLGQGLEFLIYFQGNSAPDKSGLPSDRFSAERTGGSVSTLTIQRTQQEDSAVYLCASSLGSGQGQETQYFGPGTRLLVL.